This is a list of T cell receptor beta chains from one sample in a study of T cells in Graves' hyperthyroidism and ophthalmopathy. TCRdb used MiXCR to reprocess the multiplex PCR reads, holding one entry per CDR3 protein. In the table there are roughly 500,000 distinct CDR3 sequences, 46% of which are singletons. Sample: peripheral blood or thyroid tissue (not recorded which). The receptors were sampled from an adult woman with Graves' disease, either hyperthyroidism or ophthalmopathy (not recorded which). The CDR3 runs from the conserved cysteine through the conserved F or W. The D gene is left open where the match is weak. Where a row states a size, it is once, few, many or the class of an expanded clone; other rows omit it.

>.|TRBJ2-5|TRBV9|TRBD1
CASMKGQGEETQYF
TGTGCCAGCATGAAGGGACAGGGGGAAGAGACCCAGTACTTC
>.|TRBJ1-3|TRBV25-1|.
CASLSSAFSGNTIYF
TGTGCCAGCTTAAGCAGCGCCTTCTCTGGAAACACCATATATTTT
>many|TRBJ2-7|TRBV7-9|.
CASSLVGALEQYF
TGTGCCAGCAGCTTGGTGGGAGCTTTAGAGCAGTACTTC
>.|TRBJ1-3|TRBV6-1|.
CASRPGSSGNTIYF
TGTGCCAGCCGCCCGGGCTCCTCTGGAAACACCATATATTTT
>few|TRBJ1-2|TRBV5-8|TRBD1
CASSLPQGVSPSGGGYTF
TGTGCCAGCAGCTTGCCCCAGGGGGTATCCCCCTCTGGGGGCGGCTACACCTTC
>.|TRBJ1-4|TRBV20-1|.
CSARDEGDAMREKLFF
TGCAGTGCTAGAGATGAAGGTGACGCAATGCGTGAAAAACTGTTTTTT
>.|TRBJ1-6|TRBV10-3|TRBD1
CAISVQGTSPLHF
TGTGCCATCAGTGTACAGGGGACTTCACCCCTCCACTTT
>many|TRBJ1-5|TRBV5-1|.
CASRPQHF
TGCGCCAGCAGGCCCCAGCATTTT
>few|TRBJ2-5|TRBV28|TRBD1
CASSFFGTGGVQREETQYF
TGTGCCAGCAGTTTTTTCGGGACAGGGGGCGTCCAGCGGGAGGAGACCCAGTACTTC
>.|TRBJ2-7|TRBV20-1|.
CSANALVGRYEQYF
TGCAGTGCTAACGCCCTGGTTGGACGATACGAGCAGTACTTC
>many|TRBJ1-2|TRBV25-1|.
CASSGNSGGYTF
TGTGCCAGCAGTGGCAATTCTGGAGGCTACACCTTC
>.|TRBJ2-7|TRBV6-1|.
CASRVGNTEYF
TGTGCCAGCAGGGTTGGGAATACTGAGTACTTC
>many|TRBJ1-1|TRBV3-1|.
CASSQESGQSNTEAFF
TGTGCCAGCAGCCAAGAATCAGGGCAGTCGAACACTGAAGCTTTCTTT
>many|TRBJ2-7|TRBV14|.
CASSQTGSREQYF
TGTGCCAGCAGCCAGACAGGATCTCGAGAGCAGTACTTC
>.|TRBJ2-5|TRBV27|TRBD2
CASSFNGRGKTQYF
TGTGCCAGCAGTTTTAACGGGAGGGGGAAGACCCAGTACTTC
>.|TRBJ2-5|TRBV27|.
CASSSKTSRGGTQYF
TGTGCCAGCAGTTCGAAGACTAGTCGGGGAGGGACCCAGTACTTC
>.|TRBJ1-1|TRBV6-1|.
CASTKTVDRPNEAFF
TGTGCCAGCACCAAGACCGTCGACAGGCCGAATGAAGCTTTCTTT
>.|TRBJ2-2|TRBV2|TRBD1
CASRDRAGGELFF
TGTGCCAGCCGGGACAGGGCTGGCGGGGAGCTGTTTTTT
>few|TRBJ2-5|TRBV7-8|.
CASSFPPGQRKETQYF
TGTGCCAGCAGCTTCCCCCCGGGTCAGCGTAAAGAGACCCAGTACTTC
>many|TRBJ1-6|TRBV6-6|.
CASSLSRTANSPLHF
TGTGCCAGCAGTTTATCGCGGACAGCTAATTCACCCCTCCACTTT
>few|TRBJ1-1|TRBV7-2|.
CASSTVVRNTEAFF
TGTGCCAGCAGCACAGTAGTCAGGAACACTGAAGCTTTCTTT
>.|TRBJ2-1|TRBV10-3|TRBD2
CAISPAGTTGNEQFF
TGTGCCATCAGTCCAGCGGGAACTACGGGGAATGAGCAGTTCTTC
>.|TRBJ2-7|TRBV19|.
CASSPPGYGSYEQYF
TGTGCCAGCAGTCCCCCCGGGTATGGGTCCTACGAGCAGTACTTC
>.|TRBJ2-7|TRBV29-1|.
CSVEGGPSLYEQYF
TGCAGCGTTGAAGGGGGACCATCCTTGTACGAGCAGTACTTC
>.|TRBJ1-2|TRBV10-3|.
CAISEDSGGDYGYTF
TGTGCCATCAGTGAGGACAGCGGGGGAGACTATGGCTACACCTTC
>.|TRBJ2-5|TRBV29-1|TRBD1
CSVSTGTGRQETQYF
TGCAGCGTTTCAACCGGGACAGGGAGGCAAGAGACCCAGTACTTC